The subject of this entry is one T cell receptor beta chain. The antigen remains unidentified. Compared with germline, one end of the junction differs, possibly owing to a read error. This record comes from a study of T cells in Graves' hyperthyroidism and ophthalmopathy. General study findings and limits: Among clonotypes expanded in thyroid above 0.001, most were also found in blood.

Researchers took RNA transcripts and amplified the TCR beta CDR3 regions from them. Using the HTBI primer set, a first-round RT-PCR was run on the TCR CDR3. TCRdb reanalysed the multiplex PCR reads using MiXCR and keeps one entry per CDR3 protein. The table lists hundreds of thousands of distinct CDR3 sequences, roughly 21% of them singletons. This CDR3 contains 15 residues. Germline assignment: CDR1 MNHEY and CDR2 SVGAGI. V and J are TRBV6-5 and TRBJ2-5, with 11 bases fitting TRBD2. The source of this sequence is a man aged 40-50 years with Graves' ophthalmopathy. Sequenced sample: blood. CDR3 residues: CASSSSGGYQETPYF. In nucleotides, the CDR3 is TGTGCCAGCAGTTCTAGCGGGGGGTACCAAGAGACCCCGTACTTC.